This is a list of T cell receptor beta chains from one sample in a study of T cells after yellow fever vaccination. Using its own MiXCR run on the 5' RACE reads, TCRdb lists one record per CDR3 protein. The sample consists of 300,000 to 450,000 distinct CDR3 sequences, less than 9.5% of them appearing once. Specimen: PBMCs, collected about 41 days after the first yellow fever vaccination. The receptor set was obtained from a man aged 18 to 29 who received the YFV17D yellow fever vaccine. Both conserved end residues are part of each CDR3. The D gene is left open where the match is weak. Size is stated for part of the rows, as once, few or many counts, or as a class when the clone is expanded.

clone size | J gene | D gene | V gene | CDR3 DNA | CDR3 protein
few | TRBJ2-4 | . | TRBV6-5 | TGTGCCAGCAGTTACTCGAGTGCCGTACCCATTCAGTACTTC | CASSYSSAVPIQYF
. | TRBJ2-3 | . | TRBV6-2/TRBV6-3 | TGTGCCAGCAGCACGGCATTTCAACTCACAGATACGCAGTATTTT | CASSTAFQLTDTQYF
. | TRBJ1-4 | . | TRBV4-3 | TGCGCCAGCAGCCAACACAGGCTTCTGGAGGAAAAACTGTTTTTT | CASSQHRLLEEKLFF
. | TRBJ1-4 | . | TRBV20-1 | TGCAGTGCTAGTGCCCCGGGGATGGGTGAAAAACTGTTTTTT | CSASAPGMGEKLFF
. | TRBJ1-5 | . | TRBV19 | TGTGCCAGTAGCGACAGAATTCATCAGCCCCAGCATTTT | CASSDRIHQPQHF
. | TRBJ2-1 | . | TRBV7-6 | TGTGCCAGCAGCTCCAACTCCCCCGTAAGCTCCTACAATGAGCAGTTCTTC | CASSSNSPVSSYNEQFF
few | TRBJ1-1 | . | TRBV20-1 | TGCAGTGCTAGAGACGGTTCGAACACTGAAGCTTTCTTT | CSARDGSNTEAFF
. | TRBJ2-1 | . | TRBV7-3 | TGTGCCAGCAGCCGTAGCAGAAATGAGCAGTTCTTC | CASSRSRNEQFF
. | TRBJ1-1 | . | TRBV4-3 | TGCGCCAGCAGCCAAGCCGGGGCCGGGAACACTGAAGCTTTCTTT | CASSQAGAGNTEAFF
few | TRBJ2-5 | . | TRBV7-7 | TGTGCTAGCGGCTACGACAGGGAAGAGACCCAGTACTTC | CASGYDREETQYF
. | TRBJ1-4 | . | TRBV7-2 | TGTGCCAGCAGCTCTGGGAACATCATTAGTGAAAAACTGTTTTTT | CASSSGNIISEKLFF
many | TRBJ1-2 | . | TRBV7-9 | TGTGCCAGCAGCCCGAGGGACATCCATTATGGCTACACCTTC | CASSPRDIHYGYTF
many | TRBJ2-1 | . | TRBV29-1 | TGCAGCGTGCCTAACGGCAGGGGTCTTCCGAGCTCCTACAATGAGCAGTTCTTC | CSVPNGRGLPSSYNEQFF
. | TRBJ1-6 | . | TRBV15 | TGTGCCACCAGCCTGGGGGGGACCTATAATTCACCCCTCCACTTT | CATSLGGTYNSPLHF
. | TRBJ2-3 | TRBD2 | TRBV12-3/TRBV12-4 | TGTGCCAGCAGTTCTACAGTAGCGGGGGGGCCTGATACGCAGTATTTT | CASSSTVAGGPDTQYF
. | TRBJ1-2 | . | TRBV4-3 | TGCGCCAGCAGCCAAGAGTTCCCGGGAGGCTATGGCTACACCTTC | CASSQEFPGGYGYTF
few | TRBJ1-6 | TRBD1 | TRBV19 | TGTGCCAGTAGTACCTCAACAGGGGGTTATTCACCCCTCCACTTT | CASSTSTGGYSPLHF
. | TRBJ2-4 | . | TRBV6-2/TRBV6-3 | TGTGCCAGCAGCCCGGGACCAACCGTGATAGCCAAAAACATTCAGTACTTC | CASSPGPTVIAKNIQYF
few | TRBJ2-5 | TRBD1 | TRBV28 | TGTGCCAGCAGCCTTTGGGACAGCGAGACCCAAGAGACCCAGTACTTC | CASSLWDSETQETQYF
. | TRBJ1-5 | . | TRBV11-2 | TGTGCCAGCAGTCGGGACACCTATCAGCCCCAGCATTTT | CASSRDTYQPQHF
few | TRBJ2-7 | TRBD1 | TRBV20-1 | TGCAGTGCTCGGACAGGGTCCTACGAGCAGTACTTC | CSARTGSYEQYF
. | TRBJ1-1 | . | TRBV4-1 | TGCGCCAGCAGCCGAGACAGTTCTGAAGACAGAGTGAACACTGAAGCTTTCTTT | CASSRDSSEDRVNTEAFF
. | TRBJ2-4 | TRBD2 | TRBV11-3 | TGTGCCAGCAGCTTAAGCGGGACTAGCGGGGGAAACATTCAGTACTTC | CASSLSGTSGGNIQYF
few | TRBJ2-2 | . | TRBV5-1 | TGCGCCAGCAGCTCCTACTTTGGCACCGGGGAGCTGTTTTTT | CASSSYFGTGELFF
few | TRBJ2-1 | TRBD2 | TRBV29-1 | TGCAGCGCTGCTAGCGGGACCTACAATGAGCAGTTCTTC | CSAASGTYNEQFF
few | TRBJ2-7 | . | TRBV19 | TGTGCCAGTAGTATAGATCTCCGGGCGGCTCTGGAGCAGTACTTC | CASSIDLRAALEQYF
. | TRBJ1-1 | . | TRBV14 | TGTGCCAGCAGCCGACAGTACACTGAAGCTTTCTTT | CASSRQYTEAFF
. | TRBJ2-3 | . | TRBV9 | TGTGCCAGCAGCGGCGGGGGAGGGGGGCGGCCAGATACGCAGTATTTT | CASSGGGGGRPDTQYF
few | TRBJ2-1 | . | TRBV5-1 | TGCGCCAGCTCGAGGGCCTGGAGCGATGAGCAGTTCTTC | CASSRAWSDEQFF
. | TRBJ2-5 | . | TRBV7-2 | TGTGCCAGCAGCCGGAAAGATCGAGAGACCCAGTACTTC | CASSRKDRETQYF
few | TRBJ1-4 | . | TRBV12-3/TRBV12-4 | TGTGCCAGCAGTACTCAGGGAATGGGTAATGAAAAACTGTTTTTT | CASSTQGMGNEKLFF
. | TRBJ1-5 | TRBD1 | TRBV20-1 | TGCAGTGCCAGTCTGGGACAGGCGGAGGAGCCCCAGCATTTT | CSASLGQAEEPQHF
many | TRBJ2-3 | . | TRBV6-2/TRBV6-3 | TGTGCCAGCAGTCCCACACTCGCCATCACAGATACGCAGTATTTT | CASSPTLAITDTQYF
. | TRBJ1-2 | . | TRBV18 | TGTGCCAGCTCACCACTCCAAACAGATAACTATGGCTACACCTTC | CASSPLQTDNYGYTF
. | TRBJ2-3 | . | TRBV20-1 | TGCAGTGCTAGAGATCTCCGGAGCCCTAGCACAGATACGCAGTATTTT | CSARDLRSPSTDTQYF
. | TRBJ1-2 | TRBD1 | TRBV11-2 | TGTGCCAGCAGCTCGGTGGTGGGACAGGGGAACTATGGCTACACCTTC | CASSSVVGQGNYGYTF
. | TRBJ2-3 | . | TRBV7-8 | TGTGCCAGCAGCTTCCATGCAGCTCGGCCGACTGATACGCAGTATTTT | CASSFHAARPTDTQYF
many | TRBJ2-1 | . | TRBV5-1 | TGCGCCAGCAGCTTACGAGAGATCGATGAGCAGTTCTTC | CASSLREIDEQFF
. | TRBJ2-5 | . | TRBV7-6 | TGTGCCAGCAGCTACAGATACAAGGCAGAGACCCAGTACTTC | CASSYRYKAETQYF
many | TRBJ1-5 | . | TRBV20-1 | TGCAGTGCTGCGAGGGTTGGGCCCCAGCATTTT | CSAARVGPQHF
. | TRBJ1-6 | . | TRBV11-2 | TGTGCCAGCAGCTTCTCTGGGGGATCACCCCTCCACTTT | CASSFSGGSPLHF
few | TRBJ2-7 | . | TRBV7-2 | TGTGCCAGCAGCTTAAATGTGGGGGCCTACGAGCAGTACTTC | CASSLNVGAYEQYF
. | TRBJ2-1 | . | TRBV28 | TGTGCCAGCAGTTTGGGGGGCTATTACAATGAGCAGTTCTTC | CASSLGGYYNEQFF